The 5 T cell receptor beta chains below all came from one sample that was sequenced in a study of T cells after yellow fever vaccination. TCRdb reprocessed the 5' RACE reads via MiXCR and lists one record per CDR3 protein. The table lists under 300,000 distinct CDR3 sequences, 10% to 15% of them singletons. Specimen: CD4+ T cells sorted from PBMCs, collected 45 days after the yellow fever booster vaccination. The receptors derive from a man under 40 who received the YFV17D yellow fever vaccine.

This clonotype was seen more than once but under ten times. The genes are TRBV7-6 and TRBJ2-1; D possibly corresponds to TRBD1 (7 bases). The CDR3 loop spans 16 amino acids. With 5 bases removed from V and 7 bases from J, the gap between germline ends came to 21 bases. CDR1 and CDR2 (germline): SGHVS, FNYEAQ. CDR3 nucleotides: TGTGCCAGCAGCCCCACATCTCAGGGGGGAGGTAATGAGCAGTTCTTC. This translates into CASSPTSQGGGNEQFF.

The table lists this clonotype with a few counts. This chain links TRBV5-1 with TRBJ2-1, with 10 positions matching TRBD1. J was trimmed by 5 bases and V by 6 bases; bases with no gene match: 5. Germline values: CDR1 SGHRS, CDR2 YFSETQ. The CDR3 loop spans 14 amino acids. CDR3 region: CASTRDRGNNEQFF. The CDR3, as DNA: TGCGCCAGCACCCGGGACAGGGGAAACAATGAGCAGTTCTTC. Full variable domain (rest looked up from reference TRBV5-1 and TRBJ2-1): KAGVTQTPRYLIKTRGQQVTLSCSPISGHRSVSWYQQTPGQGLQFLFEYFSETQRNKGNFPGRFSGRQFSNSRSEMNVSTLELGDSALYLCASTRDRGNNEQFFGPGTRLTVL.

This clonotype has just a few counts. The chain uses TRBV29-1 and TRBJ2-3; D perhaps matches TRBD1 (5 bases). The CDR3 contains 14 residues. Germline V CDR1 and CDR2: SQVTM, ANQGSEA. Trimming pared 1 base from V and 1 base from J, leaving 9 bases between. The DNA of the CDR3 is TGCAGCGTTGAAGTCGGCAGGGGCACAGATACGCAGTATTTT. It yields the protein CSVEVGRGTDTQYF.

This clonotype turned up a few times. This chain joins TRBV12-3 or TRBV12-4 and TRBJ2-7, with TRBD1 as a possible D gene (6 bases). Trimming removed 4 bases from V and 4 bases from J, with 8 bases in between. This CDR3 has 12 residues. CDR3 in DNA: TGTGCCAGCAGTTACAGGGAATACGAGCAGTACTTC. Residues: CASSYREYEQYF.

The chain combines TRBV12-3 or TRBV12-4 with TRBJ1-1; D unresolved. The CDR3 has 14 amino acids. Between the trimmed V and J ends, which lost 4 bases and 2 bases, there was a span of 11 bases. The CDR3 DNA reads TGTGCCAGCAGTTCCGGGCTTCTCAACACTGAAGCTTTCTTT. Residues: CASSSGLLNTEAFF.